The next 27 T cell receptor beta chains were all read from a single sample in a study of somatic mutations in cytotoxic T cells in rheumatoid arthritis. TCRdb keeps only in-frame clones here, not all; method: immunoSEQ multiplex PCR. The top ten clones hold 12% of a sample with roughly 10,000 clones, around 84% of them seen once. The sample consisted of CD8+ T cells sorted from blood. These receptors originate from an adult with rheumatoid arthritis.

CDR3 nucleotide sequence: TGTGCCAGCAGGGTAGCGGGGGGCTGGGAGCAGTACTTC. Its translation is CASRVAGGWEQYF. The V gene is TRBV7-8, the J gene TRBJ2-7, with 10 bases aligning to TRBD2. Germline trimming cut 6 bases from V and 7 bases from J; bases unmatched to any gene: 6. CDR3 length equals 13 residues. The germline V gene has CDR1 SGHVS and CDR2 FQNEAQ.

The V call is TRBV4-1, the J call TRBJ1-5; D is unclear. Germline V lookup: CDR1 MGHRA, CDR2 YSYEKL. V was cut by 0 bases and J by 3 bases, with 12 bases left in between. This CDR3 comprises 16 residues. The CDR3 loop reads CASSQDPAGYNQPQHF. As DNA, the CDR3 is TGCGCCAGCAGCCAAGACCCCGCGGGGTACAATCAGCCCCAGCATTTT.

V usage is TRBV5-5 and J usage is TRBJ2-7, with D uncertain. Germline V gene lookup returns CDR1 SGHKS and CDR2 YYEKEE (reference sequence). This CDR3 contains 11 residues. Trimming left V 4 bases short and J 7 bases short, with 9 bases between. CDR3 amino acids: CASSATAEQYF. Here the CDR3 DNA reads TGTGCCAGCAGCGCAACCGCGGAGCAGTACTTC.

The V and J genes are TRBV28 and TRBJ2-7, with TRBD1 matching over 8 bases. This CDR3 is built from 15 residues. Germline assignment: CDR1 MDHEN and CDR2 SYDVKM. V was clipped by 6 bases and J by 0 bases; unmatched bases: 7. In DNA, the CDR3 is TGTGCCAGCAGACATGGACAGGGTGTCTCCTACGAGCAGTACTTC. This translates into CASRHGQGVSYEQYF.

This chain links TRBV10-1 with TRBJ1-6; 7 bases match TRBD1. The CDR3 runs 17 residues. The J segment lost 1 base and the V segment lost 6 bases, leaving 9 bases of the junction unmatched. CDR1 and CDR2 from the germline V gene are WNHNN and SYGVQD (reference sequence). CDR3 sequence reads: CASRQGQRLSYNSPLHF. DNA of the CDR3: TGCGCCAGCAGACAGGGACAGAGACTTTCCTATAATTCACCCCTCCACTTT.

In its sample, this clone was seen a few times. The chain joins TRBV5-6 to TRBJ1-1; a weak D match, TRBD1 (5 bases). Per the germline V gene, CDR1 is SGHDT and CDR2 is YYEEEE. The V end lost 4 bases, the J end lost 8 bases, and 9 bases lay between the germline ends. There are 11 residues in the CDR3. The DNA of the CDR3 is TGTGCCAGCAGCCACAGGACAGAAGCTTTCTTT. Translated, it gives CASSHRTEAFF.

DNA of the CDR3: TGTGCCAGCAGTTTACCCGTGAACACCGGGGAGCTGTTTTTT. The encoded protein is CASSLPVNTGELFF. The chain is built from TRBV28 and TRBJ2-2, with D uncertain. With 2 bases removed from V and 1 base from J, the gap between germline ends came to 5 bases. Germline V gene lookup returns CDR1 MDHEN and CDR2 SYDVKM. There are 14 residues in the CDR3.

V gene TRBV19 combines with J gene TRBJ1-5, with TRBD1 identical over 9 bases. The germline V gene encodes CDR1 LNHDA and CDR2 SQIVND (reference sequence). The CDR3 spans 18 residues. J lost 1 base, V lost 3 bases, and 10 bases had no gene match. CDR3 nucleotide sequence: TGTGCCAGTAGTATGGAAACCATAGACAGGGGGAGCAATCAGCCCCAGCATTTT. Translating gives CASSMETIDRGSNQPQHF.

In its sample, this clone was seen a few times. The chain uses TRBV4-1 and TRBJ1-2; D is uncertain. V was clipped by 1 base and J by 0 bases, with 12 bases between them. Germline V gives CDR1 MGHRA, CDR2 YSYEKL. CDR3 size: 16 residues. The CDR3 reads CASSQVMSVPNYGYTF. The CDR3 coding sequence is TGCGCCAGCAGCCAAGTTATGTCAGTTCCTAACTATGGCTACACCTTC.

This clone occurred a few times. V is TRBV7-9 and J is TRBJ1-2, with D possibly TRBD1 on 6 matching bases. V lost 5 bases, J lost 0 bases, and 13 bases lay in between. This CDR3 has 15 amino acids. CDR1 SEHNR and CDR2 FQNEAQ come from the germline V gene (reference sequence). CDR3 sequence: CASSLLDSPNYGYTF. The DNA for the CDR3 is TGTGCCAGCAGCCTACTGGACAGCCCTAACTATGGCTACACCTTC.

The chain recombines TRBV30 with TRBJ1-2; 12 nucleotides line up with TRBD1. The trim removed 3 bases at V and 5 bases at J, leaving 10 bases unmatched. In germline, CDR1 is GTSNPN, CDR2 SVGIG (reference sequence). The CDR3 extends over 16 amino acids. CDR3 amino acids: CAWRNPGQGARYGYTF. The CDR3 nucleotides are TGTGCCTGGAGGAATCCGGGACAGGGGGCTCGATATGGCTACACCTTC. The entire variable domain, with the rest obtained from reference TRBV30 and TRBJ1-2, is as follows: SQTIHQWPATLVQPVGSPLSLECTVEGTSNPNLYWYRQAAGRGLQLLFYSVGIGQISSEVPQNLSASRPQDRQFILSSKKLLLSDSGFYLCAWRNPGQGARYGYTFGSGTRLTVV.

The V call is TRBV7-6, the J call TRBJ2-7, with 7 bases identical to TRBD1. The CDR3 has 16 residues. The V gene end was trimmed by 5 bases and the J gene end by 3 bases; junction bases not matched to a gene: 13. Germline loops: CDR1 SGHVS, CDR2 FNYEAQ. The chain's CDR3 is CASSPLLPGQSYEQYF. For the CDR3, the DNA is TGTGCCAGCAGCCCCCTACTGCCGGGACAGAGCTACGAGCAGTACTTC.

The chain has TRBV2 and TRBJ2-2; 10 positions agree with TRBD1. Germline CDR1 reads SNHLY; CDR2 reads FYNNEI. The CDR3 sequence is 16 residues long. V shed 0 bases, J shed 7 bases, and the junction held 5 bases outside the gene matches. The CDR3 region is CASSEAGTGEDGELFF. In DNA form, the CDR3 reads TGTGCCAGCAGTGAAGCCGGGACAGGGGAGGACGGGGAGCTGTTTTTT. The variable domain in full, completed from reference TRBV2 and TRBJ2-2, reads EPEVTQTPSHQVTQMGQEVILRCVPISNHLYFYWYRQILGQKVEFLVSFYNNEISEKSEIFDDQFSVERPDGSNFTLKIRSTKLEDSAMYFCASSEAGTGEDGELFFGEGSRLTVL.

The J gene is TRBJ1-1, the V gene TRBV9, with 8 bases matching TRBD1. The CDR3 loop spans 14 amino acids. V gave up 3 bases and J gave up 4 bases; unmatched junction bases: 5. Germline V gives CDR1 SGDLS, CDR2 YYNGEE. The CDR3 is CASSAGGGSTEAFF. The CDR3 DNA sequence: TGTGCCAGCAGCGCAGGGGGCGGGAGCACTGAAGCTTTCTTT.

This clone was seen once. The rearrangement links TRBV6-5 to TRBJ2-1; D unclear. The germline gives CDR1 MNHEY, CDR2 SVGAGI. CDR3 size: 15 residues. V lost 6 bases and J 0 bases, leaving 12 bases between the germline ends. The CDR3: CASRKLSYSYNEQFF. Here the CDR3 DNA reads TGTGCCAGCAGAAAGTTAAGCTACTCCTACAATGAGCAGTTCTTC.

The chain combines TRBV5-4 with TRBJ2-1; 10 nucleotides agree with TRBD1. The germline CDR1 and CDR2 sequences are SGHNT and YYREEE (reference sequence). Losses at the gene ends were 4 bases for V and 8 bases for J; bases not matched to a gene: 9. This CDR3 region has 15 residues. CDR3 in amino acids: CASSARDRGIYEQFF. In DNA, the CDR3 is TGTGCCAGCAGCGCCAGGGACAGGGGAATCTATGAGCAGTTCTTC.

CDR3 loop: CASSFWGSSYNSPLHF. DNA of the CDR3: TGTGCCAGCAGTTTTTGGGGGAGCTCCTATAATTCACCCCTCCACTTT. The rearrangement links TRBV28 to TRBJ1-6; possible D gene TRBD1, 5 bases. The length of the CDR3 is 16 residues. In germline, CDR1 is MDHEN, CDR2 SYDVKM. V gave up 3 bases and J gave up 0 bases, with 9 bases separating them.

In its sample, this clone was seen once. This chain links TRBV27 with TRBJ2-1, with D possibly TRBD2 on 6 matching bases. The V gene's germline CDR1 is MNHEY and CDR2 SMNVEV (reference sequence). The CDR3 sequence is 13 residues long. CDR3 protein: CHVRDRSYNEQFF. CDR3 DNA: TGTCACGTGCGGGATAGGTCCTACAATGAGCAGTTCTTC.

The rearrangement joins TRBV19 to TRBJ2-1; D remains unclear. The CDR3 runs to 15 residues. V was shortened by 3 bases and J by 0 bases, with 9 bases between the two germline ends. CDR1 is LNHDA and CDR2 is SQIVND in the germline V gene (reference sequence). The DNA of the CDR3 is TGTGCCAGTAGTATGGCGCAGAGCTCCTACAATGAGCAGTTCTTC. Encoded protein: CASSMAQSSYNEQFF.

This clone came up once. The chain joins TRBV5-1 to TRBJ2-1; D tentatively reads TRBD1 or TRBD2 (5 bases each). The CDR3 sequence is 15 residues long. The germline V gene has CDR1 SGHRS and CDR2 YFSETQ. The V gene lost 1 base and the J gene lost 3 bases, with 11 bases spanning the gap. CDR3: CASSLNGALYNEQFF. CDR3 DNA: TGCGCCAGCAGCTTGAACGGGGCGCTCTACAATGAGCAGTTCTTC.

This chain links TRBV7-9 with TRBJ1-5; D is unclear. The length of the CDR3 is 12 residues. Trimming shortened V by 1 base and J by 5 bases, and 3 bases separated the two germline ends. The V gene's germline CDR1 is SEHNR and CDR2 FQNEAQ (reference sequence). The CDR3 DNA follows: TGTGCCAGCAGCTTAGACTATCAGCCCCAGCATTTT. Amino acids: CASSLDYQPQHF.

The genes are TRBV28 and TRBJ2-7; 7 nucleotides line up with TRBD1. The V gene end was trimmed by 3 bases and the J gene end by 5 bases; junction bases not matched to a gene: 10. This CDR3 has 15 amino acids. Germline V gene sequence: CDR1 MDHEN, CDR2 SYDVKM. CDR3 loop: CASSLHGTASNEQYF. The DNA of the CDR3 is TGTGCCAGCAGTTTGCACGGGACAGCGTCTAACGAGCAGTACTTC.

This clone has a single count. The chain links TRBV4-2 to TRBJ1-5; no clear D. Trimming took 0 bases from V and 2 from J, leaving 11 bases between them. Germline assignment: CDR1 LGHNA and CDR2 YNFKEQ. The CDR3 sequence is 16 residues long. The CDR3 bases are TGTGCCAGCAGCCAAGAGTGGAGCGGGGGCAATCAGCCCCAGCATTTT. Its translation: CASSQEWSGGNQPQHF.

The chain has TRBV4-1 and TRBJ1-5; TRBD1 agrees at 10 bases. Germline assignment: CDR1 MGHRA and CDR2 YSYEKL. The CDR3 extends over 15 amino acids. Trimming took 0 bases from V and 6 from J; bases not matched to a gene: 2. The CDR3, as DNA: TGCGCCAGCAGCCAAGAGGGACAGGGGCTTCAGCCCCAGCATTTT. The encoded protein is CASSQEGQGLQPQHF.

The chain links TRBV23-1 to TRBJ2-7, with 11 bases lining up with TRBD1. TRBV23-1 is annotated as an ORF whose role is uncertain. The CDR3 consists of 17 residues. J gave up 2 bases and V 8 bases, and 14 bases lay outside the gene matches. The DNA of the CDR3 is TGCGCCAGCCTCGGACAGGGGGCTGTAGGACTCACCTACGAGCAGTACTTC. Encoded protein: CASLGQGAVGLTYEQYF.

The rearrangement links TRBV10-3 to TRBJ1-4; D is ambiguous. CDR1 ENHRY and CDR2 SYGVKD come from the germline V gene. V was pared by 0 bases and J by 8 bases, with 10 bases between. This CDR3 region has 14 residues. CDR3 nucleotides: TGTGCCATCAGTGAGTCGGGCAGGAGCGAAAAACTGTTTTTT. This encodes CAISESGRSEKLFF.

The chain is built from TRBV25-1 and TRBJ2-1, with D perhaps TRBD2 (6 bases). The V gene's germline CDR1 is MGHDK and CDR2 SYGVNS. V dropped 8 bases and J dropped 0 bases, with 14 bases sitting between them. This CDR3 has 15 residues. The CDR3 region is CASGWGVSSYNEQFF. The CDR3 nucleotides read TGTGCCAGCGGTTGGGGGGTCAGCTCCTACAATGAGCAGTTCTTC.